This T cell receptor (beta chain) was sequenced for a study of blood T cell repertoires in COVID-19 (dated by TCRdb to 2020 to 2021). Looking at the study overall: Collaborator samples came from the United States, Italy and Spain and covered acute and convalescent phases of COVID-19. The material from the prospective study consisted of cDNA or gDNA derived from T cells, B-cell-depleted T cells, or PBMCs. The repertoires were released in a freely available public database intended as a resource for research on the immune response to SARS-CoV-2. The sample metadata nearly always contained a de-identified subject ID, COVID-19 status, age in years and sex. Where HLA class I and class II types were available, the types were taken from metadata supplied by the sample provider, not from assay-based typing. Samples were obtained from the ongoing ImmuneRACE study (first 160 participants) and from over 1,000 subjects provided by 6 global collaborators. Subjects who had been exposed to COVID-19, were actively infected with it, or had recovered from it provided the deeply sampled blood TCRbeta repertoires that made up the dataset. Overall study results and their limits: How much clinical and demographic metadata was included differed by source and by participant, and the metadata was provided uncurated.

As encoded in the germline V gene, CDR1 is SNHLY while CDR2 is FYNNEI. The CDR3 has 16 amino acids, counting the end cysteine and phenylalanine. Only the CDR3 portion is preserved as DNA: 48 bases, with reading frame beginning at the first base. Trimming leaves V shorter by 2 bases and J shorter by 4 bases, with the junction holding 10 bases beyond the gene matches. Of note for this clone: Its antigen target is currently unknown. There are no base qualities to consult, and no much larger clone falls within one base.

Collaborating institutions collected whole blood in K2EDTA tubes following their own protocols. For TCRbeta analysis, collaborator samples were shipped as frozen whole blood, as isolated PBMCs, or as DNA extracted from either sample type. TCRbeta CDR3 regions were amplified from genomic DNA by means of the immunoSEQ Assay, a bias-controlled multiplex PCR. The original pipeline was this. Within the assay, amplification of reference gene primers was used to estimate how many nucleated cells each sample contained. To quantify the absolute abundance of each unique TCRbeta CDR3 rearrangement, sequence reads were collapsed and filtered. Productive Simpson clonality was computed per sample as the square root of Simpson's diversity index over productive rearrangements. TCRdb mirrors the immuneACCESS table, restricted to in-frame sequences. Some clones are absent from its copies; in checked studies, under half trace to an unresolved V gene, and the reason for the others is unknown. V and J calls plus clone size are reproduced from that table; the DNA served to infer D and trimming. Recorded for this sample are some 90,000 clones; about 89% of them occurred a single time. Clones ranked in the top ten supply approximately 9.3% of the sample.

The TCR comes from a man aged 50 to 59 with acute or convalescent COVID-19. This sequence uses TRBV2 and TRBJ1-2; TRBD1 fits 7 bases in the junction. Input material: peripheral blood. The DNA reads TGTGCCAGCAGTGAAACAGGGGTTTTTAGTGGCTATGGCTACACCTTC. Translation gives CASSETGVFSGYGYTF.